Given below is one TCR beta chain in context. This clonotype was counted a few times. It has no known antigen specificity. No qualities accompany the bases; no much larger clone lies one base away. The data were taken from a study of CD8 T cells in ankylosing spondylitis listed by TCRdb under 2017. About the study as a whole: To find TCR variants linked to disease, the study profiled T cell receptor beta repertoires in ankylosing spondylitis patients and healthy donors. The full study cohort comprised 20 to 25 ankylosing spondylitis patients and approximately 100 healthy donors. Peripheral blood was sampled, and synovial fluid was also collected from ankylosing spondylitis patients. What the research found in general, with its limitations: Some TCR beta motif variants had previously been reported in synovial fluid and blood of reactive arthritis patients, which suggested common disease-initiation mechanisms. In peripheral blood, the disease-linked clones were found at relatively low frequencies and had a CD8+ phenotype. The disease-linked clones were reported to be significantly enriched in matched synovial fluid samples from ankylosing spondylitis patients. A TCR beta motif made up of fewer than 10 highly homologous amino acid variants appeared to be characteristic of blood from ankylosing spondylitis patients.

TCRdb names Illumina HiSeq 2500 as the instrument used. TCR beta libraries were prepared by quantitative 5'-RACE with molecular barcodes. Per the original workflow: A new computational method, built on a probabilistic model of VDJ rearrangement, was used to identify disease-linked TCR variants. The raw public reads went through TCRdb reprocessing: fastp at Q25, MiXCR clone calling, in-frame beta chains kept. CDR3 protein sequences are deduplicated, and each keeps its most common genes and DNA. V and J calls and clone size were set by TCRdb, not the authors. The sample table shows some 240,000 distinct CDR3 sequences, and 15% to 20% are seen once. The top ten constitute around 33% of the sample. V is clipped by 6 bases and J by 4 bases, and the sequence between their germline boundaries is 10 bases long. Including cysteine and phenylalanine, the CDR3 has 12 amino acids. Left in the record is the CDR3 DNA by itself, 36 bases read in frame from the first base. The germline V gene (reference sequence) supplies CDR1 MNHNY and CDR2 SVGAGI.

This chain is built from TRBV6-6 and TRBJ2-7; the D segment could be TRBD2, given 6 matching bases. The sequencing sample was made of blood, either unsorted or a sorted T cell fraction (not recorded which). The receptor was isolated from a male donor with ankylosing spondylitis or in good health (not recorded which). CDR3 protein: CASRPSVYEQYF. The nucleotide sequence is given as TGTGCCAGCAGGCCTAGCGTATACGAGCAGTACTTC.